This T cell receptor (beta chain) was recorded in a study of cytomegalovirus exposure and HLA in healthy donors. This CDR3 has 15 amino acids. In germline, CDR1 is LNHNV, CDR2 YYDKDF (reference sequence). The V gene lost 4 bases and the J gene lost 0 bases, with 10 bases spanning the gap. Primers: 60 Vbeta forward and 13 Jbeta reverse. The protocol was immunoSEQ multiplex PCR, while the TCRdb copy is restricted to in-frame clones and leaves out a portion. The sample yields around 100,000 clones, of which the top ten take up 3% to 4.5%. Sequenced: PBMCs. The source of this sequence is a man aged 25-40 years in good health and CMV-seronegative. This chain connects TRBV15 to TRBJ1-5, with D unclear. CDR3 DNA sequence: TGTGCCACCAGCAACAGCCTTTATAGCAATCAGCCCCAGCATTTT. Protein: CATSNSLYSNQPQHF.